This T cell receptor beta chain was profiled in a study of blood T cells in healthy people across ages. The use of a sample-barcoded 5' primer and a J-beta primer mix characterized a second PCR of 7 to 11 cycles. A single record per CDR3 protein comes from TCRdb applying MiXCR to the 5' RACE reads. Of about 760,000 distinct CDR3 sequences listed, 56% are singletons. The sample holds a few counts of this clonotype. This TCR was recovered from a man aged 35-49 years in good health. The material sequenced was blood.

The CDR3 coding sequence is TGTGCCAGCAGCTCCTCTAGCGGGGGGATGAGTGAGACCCAGTACTTC. Its protein product is CASSSSSGGMSETQYF. This sequence joins TRBV9 and TRBJ2-5, with 11 bases matching TRBD2. The CDR3 runs 16 residues. The V and J ends lost 4 bases and 5 bases, in that order; junction bases with no gene match: 10. Germline V gene data show CDR1 as SGDLS and CDR2 as YYNGEE.